This record looks at one TCR beta chain sequence and its context. Described treatment: over 15 received Ad26.COV2.S at low or high dose, single or two shots; a few received placebo; per-sample allocation not given. Day 63 after the first vaccine or placebo injection was the time point for sampling. This entry belongs to a study of Ad26.COV2.S vaccination and SARS-CoV-2 variants. Study details: Into the muscle, Ad26.COV2.S was dosed once or twice, 56 days apart.

Method: immunoSEQ multiplex PCR; TCRdb's copy keeps in-frame clones and lacks some. The repertoire holds about 480,000 clones, with around nine tenths as singletons. CDR1 SGHRS and CDR2 YFSETQ come from the germline V gene. The CDR3 spans 14 residues. V was cut by 1 base and J by 9 bases, with 11 bases left in between. This chain links TRBV5-1 with TRBJ1-6, with D perhaps matching TRBD1 (5 bases). This receptor was identified in a person between 18 and 59 years old who received the Ad26.COV2.S COVID-19 vaccine or a placebo. The specimen was peripheral blood, collected in a trial of Ad26.COV2.S vaccine versus placebo. In nucleotides, the CDR3 is TGCGCCAGCAGCTTGCGGGGCGGAGGTTCACCCCTCCACTTT. This translates into CASSLRGGGSPLHF.